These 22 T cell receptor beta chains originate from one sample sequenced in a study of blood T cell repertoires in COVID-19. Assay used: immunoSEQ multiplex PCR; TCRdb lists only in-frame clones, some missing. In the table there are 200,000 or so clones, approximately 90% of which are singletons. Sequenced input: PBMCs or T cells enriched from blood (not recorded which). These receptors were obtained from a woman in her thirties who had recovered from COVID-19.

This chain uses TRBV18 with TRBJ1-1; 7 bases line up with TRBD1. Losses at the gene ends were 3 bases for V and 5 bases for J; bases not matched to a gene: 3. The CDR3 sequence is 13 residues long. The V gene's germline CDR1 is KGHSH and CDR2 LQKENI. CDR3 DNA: TGTGCCAGCTCACCTAGGGGGCGGACTGAAGCTTTCTTT. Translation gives CASSPRGRTEAFF.

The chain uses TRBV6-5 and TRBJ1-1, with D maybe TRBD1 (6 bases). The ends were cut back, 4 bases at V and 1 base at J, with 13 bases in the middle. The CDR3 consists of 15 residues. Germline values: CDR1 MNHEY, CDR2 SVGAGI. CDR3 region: CASSSQTGANTEAFF. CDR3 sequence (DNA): TGTGCCAGCAGTTCCCAGACAGGTGCGAACACTGAAGCTTTCTTT.

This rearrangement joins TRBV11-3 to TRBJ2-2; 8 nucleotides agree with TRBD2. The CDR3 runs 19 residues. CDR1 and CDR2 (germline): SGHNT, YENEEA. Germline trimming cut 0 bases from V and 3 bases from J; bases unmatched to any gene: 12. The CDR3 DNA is TGTGCCAGCAGCTTAGACCGGTCCCAGCCGGGGGGGGACACCGGGGAGCTGTTTTTT. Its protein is CASSLDRSQPGGDTGELFF.

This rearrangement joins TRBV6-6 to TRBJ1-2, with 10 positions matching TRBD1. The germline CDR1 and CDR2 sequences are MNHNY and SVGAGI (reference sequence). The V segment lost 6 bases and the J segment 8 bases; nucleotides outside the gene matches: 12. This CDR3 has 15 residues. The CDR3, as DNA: TGTGCCAGCAGCACCGGGACAGGGGTCGTGAAAGGCTACACCTTC. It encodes CASSTGTGVVKGYTF.

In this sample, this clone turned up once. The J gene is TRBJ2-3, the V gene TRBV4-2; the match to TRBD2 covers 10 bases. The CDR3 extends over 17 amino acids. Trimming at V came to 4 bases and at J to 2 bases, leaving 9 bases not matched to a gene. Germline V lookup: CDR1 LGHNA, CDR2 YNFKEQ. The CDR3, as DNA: TGTGCCAGCAGCCCACTTAGCGGGGGGCTGGACACAGATACGCAGTATTTT. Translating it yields CASSPLSGGLDTDTQYF.

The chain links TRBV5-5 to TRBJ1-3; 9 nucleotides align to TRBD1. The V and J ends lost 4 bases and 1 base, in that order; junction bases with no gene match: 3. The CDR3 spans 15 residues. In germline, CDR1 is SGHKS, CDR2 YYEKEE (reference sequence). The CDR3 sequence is CASSAQGASGNTIYF. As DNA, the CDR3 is TGTGCCAGCAGCGCACAGGGGGCATCTGGAAACACCATATATTTT.

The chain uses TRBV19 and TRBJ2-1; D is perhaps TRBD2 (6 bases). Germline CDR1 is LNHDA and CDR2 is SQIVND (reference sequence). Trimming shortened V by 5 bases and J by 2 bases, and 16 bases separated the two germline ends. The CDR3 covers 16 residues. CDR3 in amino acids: CASSYSPGLTYNEQFF. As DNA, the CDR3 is TGTGCCAGTAGTTACTCTCCGGGACTGACCTACAATGAGCAGTTCTTC.

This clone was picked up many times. CDR3 sequence (DNA): TGCGCCAGCAGCACCGGGACAGGACATTACGAGCAGTACTTC. The encoded protein is CASSTGTGHYEQYF. This chain uses TRBV5-1 with TRBJ2-7; TRBD1 matches 8 bases. Germline lookup yields CDR1 SGHRS and CDR2 YFSETQ. Losses at the gene ends were 4 bases for V and 4 bases for J; bases not matched to a gene: 7. The CDR3 totals 14 residues.

CDR3 sequence (DNA): TGTGCCAGCAGTGACCAGAGGAAGTCACCCCTCCACTTT. The encoded protein is CASSDQRKSPLHF. This chain connects TRBV2 to TRBJ1-6; no clear D. CDR3 length equals 13 residues. Trimming removed 3 bases at V and 10 bases at J, with 10 bases between. Germline CDR1 reads SNHLY; CDR2 reads FYNNEI.

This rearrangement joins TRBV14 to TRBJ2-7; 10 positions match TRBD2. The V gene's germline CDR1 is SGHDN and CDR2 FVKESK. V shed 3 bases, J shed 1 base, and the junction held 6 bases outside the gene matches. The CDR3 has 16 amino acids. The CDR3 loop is CASSQVGLAPSYEQYF. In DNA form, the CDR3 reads TGTGCCAGCAGCCAGGTGGGACTAGCGCCTTCCTACGAGCAGTACTTC.

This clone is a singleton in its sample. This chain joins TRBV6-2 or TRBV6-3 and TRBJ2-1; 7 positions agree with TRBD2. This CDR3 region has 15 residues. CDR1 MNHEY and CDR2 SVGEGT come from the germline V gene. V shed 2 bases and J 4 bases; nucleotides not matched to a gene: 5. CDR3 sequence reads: CASSYLGLPYNEQFF. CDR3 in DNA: TGTGCCAGCAGTTACCTGGGACTACCGTACAATGAGCAGTTCTTC.

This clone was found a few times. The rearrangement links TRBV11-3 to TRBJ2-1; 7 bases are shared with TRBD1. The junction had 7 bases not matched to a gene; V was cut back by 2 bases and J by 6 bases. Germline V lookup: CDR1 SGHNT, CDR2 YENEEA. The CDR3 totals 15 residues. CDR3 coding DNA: TGTGCCAGCAGCTTACACCCGGGACAGACCAATGAGCAGTTCTTC. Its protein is CASSLHPGQTNEQFF.

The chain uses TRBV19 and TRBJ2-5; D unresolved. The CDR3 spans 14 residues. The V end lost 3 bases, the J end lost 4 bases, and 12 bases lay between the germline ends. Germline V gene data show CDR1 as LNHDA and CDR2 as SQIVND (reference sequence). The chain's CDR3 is CASSIAASRETQYF. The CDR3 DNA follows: TGTGCCAGTAGTATTGCCGCATCGCGAGAGACCCAGTACTTC.

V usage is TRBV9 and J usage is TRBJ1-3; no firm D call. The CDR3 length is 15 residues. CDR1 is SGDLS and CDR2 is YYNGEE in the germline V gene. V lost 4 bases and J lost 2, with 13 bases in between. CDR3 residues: CASSPGMTTGNTIYF. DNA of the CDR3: TGTGCCAGCAGCCCCGGAATGACTACTGGAAACACCATATATTTT. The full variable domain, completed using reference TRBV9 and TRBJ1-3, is DSGVTQTPKHLITATGQRVTLRCSPRSGDLSVYWYQQSLDQGLQFLIQYYNGEERAKGNILERFSAQQFPDLHSELNLSSLELGDSALYFCASSPGMTTGNTIYFGEGSWLTVV.

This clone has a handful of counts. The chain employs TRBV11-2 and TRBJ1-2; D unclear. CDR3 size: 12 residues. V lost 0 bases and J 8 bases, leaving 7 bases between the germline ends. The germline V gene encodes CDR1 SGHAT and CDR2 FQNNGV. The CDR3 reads CASSLDLEGYTF. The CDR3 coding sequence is TGTGCCAGCAGCTTAGATCTTGAGGGCTACACCTTC.

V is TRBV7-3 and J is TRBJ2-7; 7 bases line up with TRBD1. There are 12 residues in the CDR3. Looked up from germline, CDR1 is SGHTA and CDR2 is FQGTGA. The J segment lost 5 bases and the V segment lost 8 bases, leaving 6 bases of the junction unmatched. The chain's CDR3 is CASSTGSDEQYF. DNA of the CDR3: TGTGCCAGCTCGACAGGGAGCGACGAGCAGTACTTC. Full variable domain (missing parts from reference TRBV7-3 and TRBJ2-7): GAGVSQTPSNKVTEKGKYVELRCDPISGHTALYWYRQSLGQGPEFLIYFQGTGAADDSGLPNDRFFAVRPEGSVSTLKIQRTERGDSAVYLCASSTGSDEQYFGPGTRLTVT.

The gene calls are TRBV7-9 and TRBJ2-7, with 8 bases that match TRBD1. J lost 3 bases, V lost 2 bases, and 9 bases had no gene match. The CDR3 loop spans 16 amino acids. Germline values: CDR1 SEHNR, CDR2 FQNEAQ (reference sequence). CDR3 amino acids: CASSLPDRERIYEQYF. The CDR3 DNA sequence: TGTGCCAGCAGCTTACCGGACAGGGAGAGGATCTACGAGCAGTACTTC. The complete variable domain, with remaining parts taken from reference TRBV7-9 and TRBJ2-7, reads DTGVSQNPRHKITKRGQNVTFRCDPISEHNRLYWYRQTLGQGPEFLTYFQNEAQLEKSRLLSDRFSAERPKGSFSTLEIQRTEQGDSAMYLCASSLPDRERIYEQYFGPGTRLTVT.

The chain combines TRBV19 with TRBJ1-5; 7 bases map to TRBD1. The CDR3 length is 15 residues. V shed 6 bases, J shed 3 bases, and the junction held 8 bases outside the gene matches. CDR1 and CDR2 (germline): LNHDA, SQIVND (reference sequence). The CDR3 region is CASRITTGANQPQHF. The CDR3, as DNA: TGTGCCAGTAGAATAACAACAGGGGCCAATCAGCCCCAGCATTTT. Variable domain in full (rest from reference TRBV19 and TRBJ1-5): DGGITQSPKYLFRKEGQNVTLSCEQNLNHDAMYWYRQDPGQGLRLIYYSQIVNDFQKGDIAEGYSVSREKKESFPLTVTSAQKNPTAFYLCASRITTGANQPQHFGDGTRLSIL.

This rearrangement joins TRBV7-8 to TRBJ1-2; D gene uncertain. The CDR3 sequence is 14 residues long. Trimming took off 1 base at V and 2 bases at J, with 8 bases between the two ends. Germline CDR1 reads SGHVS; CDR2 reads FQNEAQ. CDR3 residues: CASSLGTYNYGYTF. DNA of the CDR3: TGTGCCAGCAGCTTAGGGACTTACAACTATGGCTACACCTTC.

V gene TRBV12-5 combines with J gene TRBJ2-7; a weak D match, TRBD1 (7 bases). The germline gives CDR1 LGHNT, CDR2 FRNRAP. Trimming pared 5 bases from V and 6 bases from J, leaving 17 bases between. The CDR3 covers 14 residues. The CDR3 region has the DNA TGTGCTAGTGGTCCCGGGGGAAAGGGGGCCGAGCAGTACTTC. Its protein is CASGPGGKGAEQYF.

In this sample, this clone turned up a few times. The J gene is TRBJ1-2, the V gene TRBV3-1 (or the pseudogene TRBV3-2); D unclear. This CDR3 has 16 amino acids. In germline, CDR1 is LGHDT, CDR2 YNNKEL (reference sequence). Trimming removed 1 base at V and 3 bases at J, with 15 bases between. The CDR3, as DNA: TGTGCCAGCAGCCAAGGCCCCGGGTTATGGGACTATGGCTACACCTTC. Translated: CASSQGPGLWDYGYTF.

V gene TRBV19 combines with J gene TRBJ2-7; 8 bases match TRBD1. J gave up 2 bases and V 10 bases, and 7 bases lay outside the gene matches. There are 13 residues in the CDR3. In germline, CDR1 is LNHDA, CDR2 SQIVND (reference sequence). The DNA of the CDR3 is TGTGCCACTTCGGACAGGGCAACCTACGAGCAGTACTTC. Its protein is CATSDRATYEQYF.